What follows are 30 T cell receptor beta chains derived from one specimen sequenced in a study of CD8 T cells in Susac syndrome. Random hexamers were used to reverse transcribe the RNA input (0.5 to 1 ug). TCRdb re-called the immunoSEQ multiplex PCR reads through MiXCR, storing one row per CDR3 protein. The table includes fewer than 85,000 distinct CDR3 sequences, approximately 95% detected once. The sequenced sample was CD8+ T cells from PBMCs. These receptors came from a human donor with Susac syndrome.

V is TRBV11-2 and J is TRBJ2-1; 14 bases fit TRBD2. The CDR3 extends over 16 amino acids. The trim removed 4 bases at V and 9 bases at J, leaving 8 bases unmatched. CDR1 is SGHAT, CDR2 FQNNGV, per germline. CDR3 DNA: TGTGCCAGCAGCTCTTGGACTAGCGGGAGGTGGAGTGAGCAGTTCTTC. Its translation: CASSSWTSGRWSEQFF.

The rearrangement uses TRBV9 and TRBJ2-5, with D maybe TRBD1 (6 bases). In germline, CDR1 is SGDLS, CDR2 YYNGEE. The V gene lost 3 bases and the J gene lost 5 bases, with 8 bases spanning the gap. The CDR3 length is 12 residues. The DNA of the CDR3 is TGTGCCAGCAGCGGTCAGGGGGAGACCCAGTACTTC. It translates to CASSGQGETQYF.

The V and J genes are TRBV20-1 and TRBJ2-1; D gene uncertain. V was cut by 4 bases and J by 0 bases, with 16 bases left in between. The CDR3 is 16 amino acids. Per germline, CDR1 DFQATT and CDR2 SNEGSKA (reference sequence). DNA of the CDR3: TGCAGTGCTACCCCTAGAGCGCTTTACTCCTACAATGAGCAGTTCTTC. Amino acid sequence: CSATPRALYSYNEQFF.

The rearrangement links TRBV3-1 to TRBJ2-7, with TRBD2 matching over 13 bases. The V gene end was trimmed by 4 bases and the J gene end by 7 bases; junction bases not matched to a gene: 10. The CDR3 is made up of 16 amino acids. CDR1 and CDR2 from the germline V gene are LGHDT and YNNKEL (reference sequence). The CDR3: CASSPRLAGGLWEQYF. The CDR3 DNA sequence: TGTGCCAGCAGCCCGAGACTAGCGGGAGGCCTCTGGGAGCAGTACTTC.

The gene calls are TRBV9 and TRBJ2-1; TRBD1 is a possible D gene (6 bases). Looked up from germline, CDR1 is SGDLS and CDR2 is YYNGEE. The V and J ends lost 4 bases and 11 bases respectively, with 25 bases between them. This CDR3 contains 16 residues. Here the CDR3 reads CASSWGGDIPSPQQFF. For the CDR3, the DNA is TGTGCCAGCAGCTGGGGTGGGGACATACCGTCCCCCCAGCAGTTCTTC.

The chain links TRBV28 to TRBJ2-5; 12 nucleotides match TRBD2. This CDR3 contains 16 residues. The V and J ends lost 5 bases and 2 bases, in that order; junction bases with no gene match: 6. CDR1 and CDR2 from the germline V gene are MDHEN and SYDVKM. The CDR3 sequence: CASSPLAGGDQETQYF. CDR3 DNA: TGTGCCAGCAGTCCCCTAGCGGGAGGGGATCAAGAGACCCAGTACTTC.

The chain has TRBV27 and TRBJ2-7; 9 nucleotides agree with TRBD2. V was pared by 4 bases and J by 4 bases, with 5 bases of the junction left unmatched. The CDR3 loop spans 14 amino acids. From germline, CDR1 is MNHEY and CDR2 SMNVEV (reference sequence). CDR3 amino acids: CASSYSGRSYEQYF. DNA for the CDR3: TGTGCCAGCAGTTACAGCGGGAGGTCGTACGAGCAGTACTTC.

A few counts support this clonotype. The gene calls are TRBV6-5 and TRBJ2-7, with 9 bases aligning to TRBD1. Germline trimming cut 4 bases from V and 6 bases from J; bases unmatched to any gene: 4. CDR1 and CDR2 (germline): MNHEY, SVGAGI. CDR3 length: 13 amino acids. The CDR3 DNA follows: TGTGCCAGCAGTTTCGGACAGGGGCTCGAGCAGTACTTC. This sequence encodes CASSFGQGLEQYF.

The J gene is TRBJ1-2, the V gene TRBV4-2, with a tentative D call TRBD1 (6 bases). The CDR3 totals 17 residues. Trimming pared 6 bases from V and 4 bases from J, leaving 24 bases between. Per the germline V gene, CDR1 is LGHNA and CDR2 is YNFKEQ. DNA for the CDR3: TGTGCCAGCAGGAAAACTCCAAACAGGGCGAGAAGCTATGGCTACACCTTC. It specifies CASRKTPNRARSYGYTF.

The V gene is TRBV9, the J gene TRBJ2-1; a weak D match, TRBD1 (5 bases). Germline-derived CDR1 and CDR2 are SGDLS and YYNGEE. V gave up 3 bases and J gave up 5 bases, with 12 bases separating them. The CDR3 totals 14 residues. The CDR3 protein is CASSGGSPNNEQFF. CDR3 nucleotides: TGTGCCAGCAGCGGGGGCTCCCCCAACAATGAGCAGTTCTTC.

The rearrangement links TRBV7-9 to TRBJ2-7, with 14 bases lining up with TRBD2. Germline V lookup: CDR1 SEHNR, CDR2 FQNEAQ (reference sequence). This CDR3 has 16 amino acids. V shed 5 bases and J 5 bases; nucleotides not matched to a gene: 8. CDR3 DNA sequence: TGTGCCAGCAGCCACCCCCGACTAGCGGGAGGGGACGAGCAGTACTTC. The encoded protein is CASSHPRLAGGDEQYF.

This sequence joins TRBV29-1 and TRBJ2-7, with 8 bases identical to TRBD1. Germline V gene sequence: CDR1 SQVTM, CDR2 ANQGSEA. J lost 3 bases, V lost 7 bases, and 11 bases had no gene match. CDR3 length: 14 residues. In nucleotides, the CDR3 is TGCAGCGCATATACAGGGGGGCAAAACTACGAGCAGTACTTC. Translation gives CSAYTGGQNYEQYF.

The chain employs TRBV3-1 and TRBJ2-7; the match to TRBD2 covers 8 bases. The CDR3 totals 14 residues. Germline V lookup: CDR1 LGHDT, CDR2 YNNKEL (reference sequence). With V trimmed by 3 bases and J by 4 bases, 5 bases remained unmatched. The CDR3 region has the DNA TGTGCCAGCAGCCATCGCGGGAGGAATTACGAGCAGTACTTC. Its protein is CASSHRGRNYEQYF.

The CDR3 loop reads CASSFGQGTGELFF. CDR3 DNA sequence: TGTGCCAGCAGCTTCGGACAGGGCACCGGGGAGCTGTTTTTT. J is TRBJ2-2 and V is TRBV7-9; 8 positions agree with TRBD1. This CDR3 contains 14 residues. With V trimmed by 3 bases and J by 4 bases, 1 base remained unmatched. CDR1 and CDR2 from the germline V gene are SEHNR and FQNEAQ (reference sequence).

The chain employs TRBV7-3 and TRBJ2-1; D unclear. Looked up from germline, CDR1 is SGHTA and CDR2 is FQGTGA. V shed 2 bases and J shed 4 bases, with 15 bases lying between them. This CDR3 comprises 16 residues. The CDR3 sequence is CASSLVARTPYNEQFF. The CDR3 nucleotides read TGTGCCAGCAGCTTAGTGGCGCGCACCCCATACAATGAGCAGTTCTTC.

The chain carries TRBV5-6 and TRBJ2-7; no definite D call. V lost 1 base, J lost 0 bases, and 11 bases lay in between. CDR1 is SGHDT, CDR2 YYEEEE, per germline. This CDR3 is built from 15 residues. Here the CDR3 reads CASSLLFESSYEQYF. The CDR3 DNA sequence: TGTGCCAGCAGCTTGTTGTTCGAAAGCTCCTACGAGCAGTACTTC. Filled out from reference TRBV5-6 and TRBJ2-7, the complete variable domain reads DAGVTQSPTHLIKTRGQQVTLRCSPKSGHDTVSWYQQALGQGPQFIFQYYEEEERQRGNFPDRFSGHQFPNYSSELNVNALLLGDSALYLCASSLLFESSYEQYFGPGTRLTVT.

The chain has TRBV24-1 and TRBJ2-2; 10 positions match TRBD1. The trim removed 5 bases at V and 0 bases at J, leaving 2 bases unmatched. CDR3 length: 16 residues. CDR1 and CDR2 (germline): KGHDR, SFDVKD. The chain's CDR3 is CATSAGQGANTGELFF. The CDR3 DNA follows: TGTGCCACCAGTGCTGGACAGGGGGCGAACACCGGGGAGCTGTTTTTT.

The chain is built from TRBV28 and TRBJ1-1; D remains ambiguous. This CDR3 region has 14 residues. The ends were cut back, 6 bases at V and 4 bases at J, with 15 bases in the middle. Germline loops: CDR1 MDHEN, CDR2 SYDVKM. As DNA, the CDR3 is TGTGCCAGCAGGGACGTTGGAGGCGGCACTGAAGCTTTCTTT. It specifies CASRDVGGGTEAFF.

The V gene is TRBV2, the J gene TRBJ2-3, with D possibly matching TRBD1 (5 bases). Per the germline V gene, CDR1 is SNHLY and CDR2 is FYNNEI. V lost 8 bases and J 5 bases, leaving 11 bases between the germline ends. This CDR3 region has 12 residues. The CDR3 DNA follows: TGTGCCAGCTCAGGGCTGGAAGATACGCAGTATTTT. The encoded protein is CASSGLEDTQYF.

The rearrangement joins TRBV20-1 to TRBJ2-7; 7 nucleotides line up with TRBD1. Trimming at V came to 5 bases and at J to 0 bases, leaving 7 bases not matched to a gene. Germline V gene lookup returns CDR1 DFQATT and CDR2 SNEGSKA (reference sequence). The CDR3 length is 14 residues. Written as DNA, the CDR3 is TGCAGTGCTTTGGACAGGATAAACTCCTACGAGCAGTACTTC. It specifies CSALDRINSYEQYF.

The chain uses TRBV29-1 and TRBJ2-4; the D is unclear. Germline values: CDR1 SQVTM, CDR2 ANQGSEA. The V end lost 6 bases, the J end lost 0 bases, and 9 bases lay between the germline ends. This CDR3 region has 13 residues. The CDR3 region is CSVRGLAKNIQYF. The CDR3 bases are TGCAGCGTCCGTGGATTAGCCAAAAACATTCAGTACTTC.

The rearrangement uses TRBV20-1 and TRBJ2-1; 8 bases map to TRBD2. The CDR3 runs 17 residues. The trim removed 3 bases at V and 4 bases at J, leaving 14 bases unmatched. CDR1 and CDR2 from the germline V gene are DFQATT and SNEGSKA (reference sequence). The CDR3, as DNA: TGCAGTGCTAGGGGGGGAGGGGAGCGGGAGCCTTACAATGAGCAGTTCTTC. Translating gives CSARGGGEREPYNEQFF.

This chain connects TRBV30 to TRBJ2-1; D may be TRBD2 (5 bases). Germline CDR1 is GTSNPN and CDR2 is SVGIG (reference sequence). The CDR3 contains 13 residues. V dropped 0 bases and J dropped 5 bases, with 8 bases sitting between them. The CDR3 coding sequence is TGTGCCTGGAGTGTTCTAGCCCACAATGAGCAGTTCTTC. The encoded protein is CAWSVLAHNEQFF.

This clonotype was observed once. This chain links TRBV29-1 with TRBJ2-3; D perhaps matches TRBD1 (6 bases). Germline V CDR1 and CDR2: SQVTM, ANQGSEA. V dropped 0 bases and J dropped 0 bases, with 16 bases sitting between them. The CDR3 contains 17 residues. The CDR3: CSVEEARGHTSTDTQYF. In nucleotides, the CDR3 is TGCAGCGTTGAAGAAGCCCGGGGACATACTAGCACAGATACGCAGTATTTT.

The J gene is TRBJ2-1, the V gene TRBV5-1; D gene uncertain. The CDR3 contains 12 residues. Germline V gives CDR1 SGHRS, CDR2 YFSETQ. The ends were cut back, 4 bases at V and 6 bases at J, with 8 bases in the middle. The CDR3 protein is CASSLKPNEQFF. CDR3 sequence (DNA): TGCGCCAGCAGCCTGAAACCCAATGAGCAGTTCTTC. Using reference TRBV5-1 and TRBJ2-1 for the parts outside the CDR3, the full variable domain is KAGVTQTPRYLIKTRGQQVTLSCSPISGHRSVSWYQQTPGQGLQFLFEYFSETQRNKGNFPGRFSGRQFSNSRSEMNVSTLELGDSALYLCASSLKPNEQFFGPGTRLTVL.

The chain recombines TRBV20-1 with TRBJ2-7, with TRBD2 matching over 14 bases. The V gene's germline CDR1 is DFQATT and CDR2 SNEGSKA (reference sequence). There are 16 residues in the CDR3. Trimming cost V 4 bases and J 4 bases; bases outside gene matches: 9. DNA of the CDR3: TGCAGTGCTAAGACTAGCGGGAGGGATTTCTCATACGAGCAGTACTTC. Translated: CSAKTSGRDFSYEQYF.

This rearrangement joins TRBV9 to TRBJ2-7; 14 nucleotides align to TRBD2. There are 17 residues in the CDR3. The V segment lost 3 bases and the J segment 2 bases; nucleotides outside the gene matches: 7. Germline CDR1 reads SGDLS; CDR2 reads YYNGEE. This CDR3 reads CASSEGTSGSTPYEQYF. In DNA form, the CDR3 reads TGTGCCAGCAGCGAGGGGACTAGCGGGAGCACCCCCTACGAGCAGTACTTC.

The V and J genes are TRBV15 and TRBJ1-2; no reliable D call. V shed 4 bases and J shed 9 bases, with 15 bases lying between them. The CDR3 contains 13 residues. Germline loops: CDR1 LNHNV, CDR2 YYDKDF (reference sequence). CDR3 region: CATSTDTQGSYTF. Here the CDR3 DNA reads TGTGCCACCAGCACCGACACGCAAGGGAGCTACACCTTC.

DNA of the CDR3: TGTGCCAGCAGCATAATGGGGGCAGATACGCAGTATTTT. Protein product: CASSIMGADTQYF. This chain links TRBV27 with TRBJ2-3; possibly TRBD1 or TRBD2 for D (5 bases each). The CDR3 loop spans 13 amino acids. CDR1 is MNHEY, CDR2 SMNVEV, per germline (reference sequence). Trimming removed 6 bases from V and 4 bases from J, with 11 bases in between.

The chain employs TRBV29-1 and TRBJ1-6; D uncertain. Germline loops: CDR1 SQVTM, CDR2 ANQGSEA. The CDR3 spans 13 residues. Trimming pared 5 bases from V and 6 bases from J, leaving 11 bases between. The CDR3 reads CSVLETINSPLHF. In DNA form, the CDR3 reads TGCAGCGTTCTTGAGACGATTAATTCACCCCTCCACTTT.